This T cell receptor (beta chain) was identified in a study of graft-versus-host responses after intestinal transplantation. Study background: Those transplanted obtained multivisceral, liver-intestinal, or isolated intestinal grafts. Every recipient had anti-thymocyte globulin induction and two to three years of tacrolimus plus steroids. Broader study findings: Ileal or blood samples showed some GvH clones first, and such clones were also found in recipient marrow. Circulating GvH clones peaking coincided with falling HvG clones soon after transplant.

The V end lost 3 bases, the J end lost 7 bases, and 9 bases lay between the germline ends. CDR3 length: 13 residues. CDR1 is KGHSH and CDR2 is LQKENI in the germline V gene. Comment on this clone: Antigen: not known.

TCRdb's copy holds only in-frame clones and misses some; the assay was immunoSEQ multiplex PCR. The data show approximately 88,000 clones, roughly 90% seen once. The chain has TRBV18 and TRBJ1-4; D is perhaps TRBD1 (6 bases). This clonotype originated in a human donor who received an intestinal transplant. The source was unstimulated CD4+ T cells sorted from spleen or lymph node cells, collected before intestinal transplant. The CDR3 region is CASSPDRTEKLFF. Here the CDR3 DNA reads TGTGCCAGCTCACCGGACAGAACTGAAAAACTGTTTTTT.